The 2 T cell receptor beta chains presented below share a single source sample, sequenced in a study of radiotherapy plus CTLA-4 blockade in lung cancer. Using immunoSEQ multiplex PCR, the repertoire was profiled, and TCRdb retains in-frame clones only, with some absent. The table has more than 35,000 clones, roughly 85% seen once. Material: peripheral blood, obtained from a patient treated with radiotherapy plus ipilimumab. Receptor source: a human donor with non-small cell lung cancer who had stable disease on radiotherapy plus ipilimumab.

The chain has TRBV9 and TRBJ2-1; a possible D gene is TRBD2 (6 bases). Germline CDR1 reads SGDLS; CDR2 reads YYNGEE. V lost 0 bases to trimming and J lost 6 bases, with 16 bases between them. There are 16 residues in the CDR3. The CDR3 loop is CASSVVPGGTLNEQFF. The CDR3 DNA reads as TGTGCCAGCAGCGTAGTGCCCGGGGGAACTCTCAATGAGCAGTTCTTC.

The chain has TRBV6-6 and TRBJ2-5; no definite D call. CDR3 length: 14 amino acids. From germline, CDR1 is MNHNY and CDR2 SVGAGI (reference sequence). The V end was cut by 7 bases, the J end by 1 base, with 13 bases between. The CDR3 sequence is CASTSISVQETQYF. CDR3 nucleotides: TGTGCCAGCACCTCTATCAGCGTCCAAGAGACCCAGTACTTC.